Listed below are T cell receptor beta chains from one sample, sequenced in a study of T-cell memory formation after mild COVID-19. TCRdb reprocessed the 5' RACE reads via MiXCR and lists one record per CDR3 protein. The sample includes hundreds of thousands of distinct CDR3 sequences, about a quarter of them seen just once. The sequenced sample was PBMCs or a T cell subset sorted from them (not recorded which). All receptors come from an adult woman who had mild COVID-19 (a few samples of this study predate the infection). Cell type and time point are not known. The CDR3 runs from the conserved cysteine through the conserved F or W. Fields, in order: CDR3 length, V gene, CDR3 protein.

14 TRBV29-1 CSVEDQDRAYEQYF
13 TRBV12-3/TRBV12-4 CASSPGGNYGYTF
15 TRBV2 CASSGGTDQTGELFF
13 TRBV2 CASSDDLNTEAFF
17 TRBV4-1 CASSQEGGPSYNSPLHF
14 TRBV9 CASSVGTGNQPQHF
14 TRBV7-9 CASSVGGAGQPQHF
16 TRBV5-1 CASSPPGLSGGNEQFF
14 TRBV2 CASSELGYGTEAFF
16 TRBV7-8 CASSLRDRISTDTQYF
13 TRBV11-3 CASSFGEAETQYF
13 TRBV12-3/TRBV12-4 CASSLARTDTQYF
14 TRBV2 CASSPWTGGYEQYF
13 TRBV10-3 CAISDPWNEKLFF
13 TRBV7-2 CASSLRSAEKLFF
13 TRBV24-1 CATSDGGREGPSF
14 TRBV29-1 CSVLAGTMNTEAFF
16 TRBV19 CASSDPGDRGSPKQYF
18 TRBV14 CASSQVGTGGRMNTEAFF
14 TRBV5-1 CASSPGGLGTEAFF
13 TRBV25-1 CASSDRPFPEQYF